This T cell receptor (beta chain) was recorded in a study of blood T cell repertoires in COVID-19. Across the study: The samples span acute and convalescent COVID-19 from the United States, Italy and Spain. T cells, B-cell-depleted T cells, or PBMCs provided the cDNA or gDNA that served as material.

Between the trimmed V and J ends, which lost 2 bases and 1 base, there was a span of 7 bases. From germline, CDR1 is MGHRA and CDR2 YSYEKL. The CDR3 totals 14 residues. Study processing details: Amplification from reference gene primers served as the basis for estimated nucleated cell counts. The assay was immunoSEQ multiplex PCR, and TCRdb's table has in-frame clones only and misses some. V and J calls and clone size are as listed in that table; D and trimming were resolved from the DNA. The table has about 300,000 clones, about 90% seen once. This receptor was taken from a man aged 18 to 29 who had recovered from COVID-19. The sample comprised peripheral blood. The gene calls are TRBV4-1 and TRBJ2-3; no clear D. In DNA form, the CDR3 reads TGCGCCAGCAGCCAAACAAGCGGCACAGATACGCAGTATTTT. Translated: CASSQTSGTDTQYF.